These 25 T cell receptor beta chains originate from one sample sequenced in a study of regulatory T cells in long-lasting Graves disease. Time point denoted: newly diagnosed GD, antithyroid drugs for less than 3 months. PBMCs were the source of the RNA used for TCR sequencing. Library construction for TCR beta used iRepertoire HTBI primers and Arm-PCR of CDR3 regions. TCRdb itself ran the multiplex PCR reads through MiXCR, one entry per CDR3 protein. The sample contains around 460,000 distinct CDR3 sequences, about 15% of which appear only once. These sequences were also reported in another study, on T cells in Graves' hyperthyroidism and ophthalmopathy.

Sequenced material: peripheral blood mononuclear cells (PBMCs), taken at new diagnosis, from a patient treated with antithyroid drugs. All receptors derive from a woman aged 45-60 years with Graves disease.

This clonotype was counted ten times or more. The chain recombines TRBV27 with TRBJ2-5, with TRBD2 identical over 14 bases. The germline CDR1 and CDR2 sequences are MNHEY and SMNVEV (reference sequence). The CDR3 length is 15 residues. Trimming took 6 bases from V and 5 from J; bases not matched to a gene: 5. For the CDR3, the DNA is TGTGCCAGCAGCAAGACTAGCGGGAGGGGGGAGACCCAGTACTTC. Translation gives CASSKTSGRGETQYF.

This clonotype was recorded at least ten times. V gene TRBV3-1 combines with J gene TRBJ2-3; D is ambiguous. The CDR3 consists of 14 residues. Germline CDR1 LGHDT, CDR2 YNNKEL (reference sequence). The V end lost 3 bases, the J end lost 4 bases, and 11 bases lay between the germline ends. CDR3 nucleotide sequence: TGTGCCAGCAGCCAGGGTCACACACCAGATACGCAGTATTTT. Amino acid sequence: CASSQGHTPDTQYF.

This clonotype was seen more than once but under ten times. The CDR3, as DNA: TGTGCCACCAACCCTGGATGGGGCGAGCAGTTCTTC. This gives the protein CATNPGWGEQFF. This chain joins TRBV28 and TRBJ2-1; tentatively, D is TRBD1 (5 bases). The germline gives CDR1 MDHEN, CDR2 SYDVKM. With 10 bases removed from V and 10 bases from J, the gap between germline ends came to 17 bases. The CDR3 is 12 amino acids.

This clonotype was recorded at least ten times. This chain uses TRBV6-1 with TRBJ1-5; 7 bases line up with TRBD1. This CDR3 spans 15 amino acids. Germline V CDR1 and CDR2: MNHNS, SASEGT. V lost 5 bases to trimming and J lost 6 bases; unmatched junction nucleotides: 10. The CDR3 is CASSPLTGERQPQHF. The CDR3 DNA is TGTGCCAGCAGTCCGCTTACAGGGGAACGTCAGCCCCAGCATTTT.

This sequence joins TRBV20-1 and TRBJ1-2; 7 positions agree with TRBD1. Germline CDR1 and CDR2: DFQATT and SNEGSKA (reference sequence). The ends lost 0 bases at V and 5 bases at J; junction bases unmatched: 6. This CDR3 region has 14 residues. This CDR3 is CSARDWTGSYGYTF. The CDR3 DNA reads as TGCAGTGCTAGAGATTGGACAGGATCATATGGCTACACCTTC.

The V and J genes are TRBV28 and TRBJ2-2; no clear D gene. The CDR3 contains 13 residues. The ends were cut back, 8 bases at V and 7 bases at J, with 14 bases in the middle. Germline assignment: CDR1 MDHEN and CDR2 SYDVKM. The CDR3 region has the DNA TGTGCCAGCTTTACGGTGGTTGGCGGGGAGCTGTTTTTT. Residues: CASFTVVGGELFF.

The gene calls are TRBV5-6 and TRBJ1-1; D might be TRBD1 (6 bases). V lost 2 bases, J lost 5 bases, and 19 bases lay in between. CDR3 length equals 16 residues. Germline CDR1 and CDR2: SGHDT and YYEEEE. This chain's CDR3 is CASSFIDRMLNTEAFF. CDR3 bases: TGTGCCAGCAGCTTTATAGACAGGATGCTTAATACTGAAGCTTTCTTT.

In its sample, this clonotype was seen many times. V is TRBV2 and J is TRBJ1-5; D call uncertain. The CDR3 runs 13 residues. Germline loops: CDR1 SNHLY, CDR2 FYNNEI. V dropped 4 bases and J dropped 2 bases, with 6 bases sitting between them. The CDR3 DNA reads TGTGCCAGCAGTGCGATGGGCAATCAGCCCCAGCATTTT. As protein: CASSAMGNQPQHF.

V gene TRBV7-6 combines with J gene TRBJ2-5, with 7 bases aligning to TRBD1. V shed 5 bases and J 2 bases; nucleotides not matched to a gene: 11. CDR1 is SGHVS and CDR2 is FNYEAQ in the germline V gene. The CDR3 extends over 16 amino acids. The CDR3 sequence: CASSPNDRAIQETQYF. The CDR3 bases are TGTGCCAGCAGCCCTAATGACAGGGCCATTCAAGAGACCCAGTACTTC.

Ten or more counts support this clonotype. V and J are TRBV28 and TRBJ2-1, with a possible D match to TRBD1 (6 bases). Germline V lookup: CDR1 MDHEN, CDR2 SYDVKM. The CDR3 length is 16 residues. Trimming took 3 bases from V and 9 from J, leaving 21 bases between them. In DNA form, the CDR3 reads TGTGCCAGCAGTTTCTTCCGGGACACCGCCACTCCTGAGCAGTTCTTC. It translates to CASSFFRDTATPEQFF.

Ten or more counts support this clonotype. J is TRBJ2-7 and V is TRBV7-3; tentatively, D is TRBD2 (5 bases). V was cut by 0 bases and J by 2 bases, with 11 bases left in between. CDR3 length: 15 residues. Germline V gene lookup returns CDR1 SGHTA and CDR2 FQGTGA. Here the CDR3 DNA reads TGTGCCAGCAGCTTAACCGGAGTGGGAGCCTACGAGCAGTACTTC. It yields the protein CASSLTGVGAYEQYF.

This clonotype was detected ten times or more. The rearrangement joins TRBV30 to TRBJ2-3, with TRBD2 matching over 11 bases. This CDR3 contains 13 residues. Germline-derived CDR1 and CDR2 are GTSNPN and SVGIG (reference sequence). The V segment lost 8 bases and the J segment 3 bases; nucleotides outside the gene matches: 4. CDR3 sequence: CAVSSGRTDTQYF. The CDR3 coding sequence is TGTGCCGTTTCTAGCGGGAGGACAGATACGCAGTATTTT.

The chain combines TRBV7-2 with TRBJ1-3; 8 positions agree with TRBD1. With 6 bases clipped from V and 2 bases from J, the junction kept 6 bases outside the gene matches. Germline V lookup: CDR1 SGHTA, CDR2 FQGNSA. The CDR3 loop spans 15 amino acids. CDR3 sequence (DNA): TGTGCCAGCAGTATACAGGGGGGTCCTGGAAACACCATATATTTT. The encoded protein is CASSIQGGPGNTIYF.

As for this clonotype: This clone may be a read error of a much larger clone one base away. This chain links TRBV5-1 with TRBJ1-4, with D maybe TRBD1 (6 bases). V gave up 4 bases and J gave up 3 bases, with 19 bases separating them. This CDR3 has 17 residues. The germline gives CDR1 SGHRS, CDR2 YFSETQ. The CDR3 DNA is TGCGCCAGCAGCCGGACAGCAACACTCCCAGCTAATGAAAAACTGTTTTTT. This codes for CASSRTATLPANEKLFF.

This clonotype came up many times. This rearrangement joins TRBV3-1 to TRBJ1-5; 11 positions match TRBD1. This CDR3 spans 15 amino acids. The germline V gene encodes CDR1 LGHDT and CDR2 YNNKEL (reference sequence). V was clipped by 5 bases and J by 4 bases; unmatched bases: 4. CDR3: CASSKGQGGNQPQHF. For the CDR3, the DNA is TGTGCCAGCAGCAAGGGACAGGGGGGGAATCAGCCCCAGCATTTT.

The chain is built from TRBV10-3 and TRBJ1-3; no firm D call. The V gene lost 6 bases and the J gene lost 0 bases, with 9 bases spanning the gap. The CDR3 length is 14 residues. Germline CDR1 and CDR2: ENHRY and SYGVKD. The CDR3 protein is CAIRAIFSGNTIYF. The DNA of the CDR3 is TGTGCCATCAGGGCCATTTTCTCTGGAAACACCATATATTTT.

This clonotype was counted only a few times. V usage is TRBV10-1 and J usage is TRBJ2-1, with TRBD1 matching over 8 bases. The trim removed 3 bases at V and 3 bases at J, leaving 4 bases unmatched. Looked up from germline, CDR1 is WNHNN and CDR2 is SYGVQD (reference sequence). This CDR3 contains 15 residues. The chain's CDR3 is CASSDTGTGYNEQFF. CDR3 sequence (DNA): TGCGCCAGCAGTGATACCGGGACAGGCTACAATGAGCAGTTCTTC.

The V and J genes are TRBV6-5 and TRBJ1-1; TRBD1 agrees at 7 bases. This CDR3 contains 15 residues. From germline, CDR1 is MNHEY and CDR2 SVGAGI. Germline trimming cut 0 bases from V and 1 base from J; bases unmatched to any gene: 2. The CDR3 DNA is TGTGCCAGCAGTTACTCTGGGACAGAGAACACTGAAGCTTTCTTT. Translated, it gives CASSYSGTENTEAFF.

This clonotype showed up many times. The V gene is TRBV5-4, the J gene TRBJ1-2, with D perhaps matching TRBD1 (5 bases). From germline, CDR1 is SGHNT and CDR2 YYREEE (reference sequence). The CDR3 is 15 amino acids. The V end was cut by 0 bases, the J end by 7 bases, with 16 bases between. CDR3 coding DNA: TGTGCCAGCAGCTTGGGCGTTTGGCAGGGTGCTGGCTACACCTTC. Translating it yields CASSLGVWQGAGYTF.

This clonotype was detected ten times or more. The chain joins TRBV24-1 to TRBJ1-3; 7 positions match TRBD1. The CDR3 runs to 17 residues. J gave up 0 bases and V 4 bases, and 8 bases lay outside the gene matches. The germline V gene has CDR1 KGHDR and CDR2 SFDVKD. The CDR3, as DNA: TGTGCCACCAGTGACCAACCGACAGGGAGCTCTGGAAACACCATATATTTT. Translating it yields CATSDQPTGSSGNTIYF.

The table lists this clonotype with many counts. The chain recombines TRBV10-3 with TRBJ2-2, with 7 bases that match TRBD2. Trimming took 2 bases from V and 5 from J; bases not matched to a gene: 2. The CDR3 is 14 amino acids. CDR1 is ENHRY and CDR2 is SYGVKD in the germline V gene. The CDR3 DNA is TGTGCCATCAGTGAGGAAGCGGGGACCGGGGAGCTGTTTTTT. Protein: CAISEEAGTGELFF.

This clonotype was counted at least ten times. V is TRBV30 and J is TRBJ2-7; D not resolved. The CDR3 totals 16 residues. V was shortened by 4 bases and J by 4 bases, with 23 bases between the two germline ends. The germline gives CDR1 GTSNPN, CDR2 SVGIG (reference sequence). CDR3 in amino acids: CAWTRQAVTRKYEQYF. The CDR3 nucleotides read TGTGCCTGGACCAGGCAGGCCGTTACCCGGAAGTACGAGCAGTACTTC.

This clonotype was picked up many times. V usage is TRBV6-1 and J usage is TRBJ1-5; a weak D match, TRBD1 (5 bases). The CDR3 is made up of 14 amino acids. Germline lookup yields CDR1 MNHNS and CDR2 SASEGT. V was shortened by 6 bases and J by 7 bases, with 16 bases between the two germline ends. CDR3 region: CASSPDPGGQPQHF. The CDR3 region has the DNA TGTGCCAGCAGCCCAGACCCGGGGGGACAGCCCCAGCATTTT.

This clonotype was picked up many times. The genes are TRBV24-1 and TRBJ2-1, with TRBD2 as a possible D gene (5 bases). CDR3 length: 15 residues. Germline assignment: CDR1 KGHDR and CDR2 SFDVKD. Trimming shortened V by 9 bases and J by 0 bases, and 14 bases separated the two germline ends. The CDR3 loop is CATSVGESSYNEQFF. The CDR3 DNA follows: TGTGCCACCTCAGTGGGAGAGAGCTCCTACAATGAGCAGTTCTTC.

The chain is built from TRBV4-2 and TRBJ2-1; 12 positions agree with TRBD2. TRBJ2-5 matches the DNA end more closely, so the J call is doubtful. This CDR3 is built from 15 residues. CDR1 is LGHNA, CDR2 YNFKEQ, per germline. CDR3 amino acids: CASSQEGLAGETQYF. CDR3 bases: TGTGCCAGCAGCCAAGAGGGACTAGCGGGAGAGACCCAGTACTTC.